Listed here are 14 T cell receptor beta chains from one sample, sequenced in a study of blood T cell repertoires in COVID-19. Sequencing was performed with immunoSEQ multiplex PCR; in TCRdb, only in-frame clones are kept and a portion is missing. Counted here are roughly 130,000 clones, around 83% occurring once; the ten biggest clones make up 3.5% to 4%. The source material was PBMCs or T cells enriched from blood (not recorded which). These receptors all stem from a woman aged 30 to 39 who had recovered from COVID-19.

V usage is TRBV28 and J usage is TRBJ1-5, with D perhaps TRBD1 (5 bases). Germline assignment: CDR1 MDHEN and CDR2 SYDVKM. The CDR3 is 16 residues long. The V end was cut by 5 bases, the J end by 5 bases, with 19 bases between. CDR3 nucleotide sequence: TGTGCCAGCAGTCCCTACCTCGGAGGGGACGATCAGCCCCAGCATTTT. Its protein is CASSPYLGGDDQPQHF.

This chain links TRBV5-1 with TRBJ1-1; 7 bases agree with TRBD1. The CDR3 loop spans 15 amino acids. The V and J ends lost 0 bases and 0 bases, in that order; junction bases with no gene match: 2. Germline V lookup: CDR1 SGHRS, CDR2 YFSETQ. CDR3 region: CASSLAGGMNTEAFF. CDR3 nucleotides: TGCGCCAGCAGCTTGGCAGGGGGAATGAACACTGAAGCTTTCTTT. The full variable domain, rest sourced from reference TRBV5-1 and TRBJ1-1, is KAGVTQTPRYLIKTRGQQVTLSCSPISGHRSVSWYQQTPGQGLQFLFEYFSETQRNKGNFPGRFSGRQFSNSRSEMNVSTLELGDSALYLCASSLAGGMNTEAFFGQGTRLTVV.

This clone has only a few counts. The chain employs TRBV25-1 and TRBJ1-1; the D is unclear. The CDR3 has 12 amino acids. Trimming took off 4 bases at V and 6 bases at J, with 9 bases between the two ends. Germline CDR1 reads MGHDK; CDR2 reads SYGVNS. CDR3 sequence (DNA): TGTGCCAGCAGTGGACGGGGTTCTGAAGCTTTCTTT. Translated, it gives CASSGRGSEAFF. The variable domain in full, completed from reference TRBV25-1 and TRBJ1-1, reads EADIYQTPRYLVIGTGKKITLECSQTMGHDKMYWYQQDPGMELHLIHYSYGVNSTEKGDLSSESTVSRIRTEHFPLTLESARPSHTSQYLCASSGRGSEAFFGQGTRLTVV.

In regard to this clone: The junction departs from the called germline gene at one end, perhaps through a read error. The chain carries TRBV29-1 and TRBJ1-4; D might be TRBD1 (6 bases). The CDR3 consists of 13 residues. Germline V gene sequence: CDR1 SQVTM, CDR2 ANQGSEA. CDR3 sequence reads: CSVAGATHEKLFF. In DNA form, the CDR3 reads TGCAGCGTTGCAGGGGCAACTCATGAAAAACTGTTTTTT.

The chain couples TRBV2 to TRBJ1-5, with D uncertain. Germline V gives CDR1 SNHLY, CDR2 FYNNEI. This CDR3 has 15 residues. Trimming shortened V by 6 bases and J by 4 bases, and 16 bases separated the two germline ends. This chain's CDR3 is CASRLLAASNQPQHF. The CDR3 bases are TGTGCCAGCAGGCTTTTAGCGGCCTCAAATCAGCCCCAGCATTTT.

This chain joins TRBV5-1 and TRBJ2-5; D not resolved. CDR1 is SGHRS, CDR2 YFSETQ, per germline. The CDR3 has 16 amino acids. The germline V and J ends were trimmed by 2 bases and 1 base, with 15 bases remaining between them. The CDR3 loop reads CASSFQYRQSQETQYF. The CDR3 DNA follows: TGCGCCAGCAGCTTCCAATATCGACAAAGCCAAGAGACCCAGTACTTC.

Here the CDR3 reads CASSDQQVDTQYF. CDR3 bases: TGTGCCAGCAGCGACCAACAGGTAGATACGCAGTATTTT. This sequence joins TRBV5-5 and TRBJ2-3; D might be TRBD1 (5 bases). Per the germline V gene, CDR1 is SGHKS and CDR2 is YYEKEE (reference sequence). The CDR3 contains 13 residues. V lost 4 bases and J 5 bases, leaving 11 bases between the germline ends.

The chain uses TRBV18 and TRBJ2-7; 8 positions match TRBD1. Germline V gene sequence: CDR1 KGHSH, CDR2 LQKENI. The V gene end was trimmed by 3 bases and the J gene end by 5 bases; junction bases not matched to a gene: 3. The length of the CDR3 is 13 residues. CDR3 sequence: CASSPDRAHEQYF. In nucleotides, the CDR3 is TGTGCCAGCTCACCGGACAGGGCCCACGAGCAGTACTTC.

J is TRBJ2-7 and V is TRBV6-5, with a possible D match to TRBD2 (6 bases). Trimming removed 7 bases from V and 3 bases from J, with 16 bases in between. This CDR3 contains 14 residues. Germline V CDR1 and CDR2: MNHEY, SVGAGI. In DNA form, the CDR3 reads TGTGCCAGCAACCGCGGGACTCACCGCTACGAGCAGTACTTC. The encoded protein is CASNRGTHRYEQYF.

The chain employs TRBV7-9 and TRBJ2-3, with D perhaps TRBD1 (6 bases). Germline CDR1 is SEHNR and CDR2 is FQNEAQ (reference sequence). This CDR3 comprises 15 residues. Trimming shortened V by 5 bases and J by 1 base, and 13 bases separated the two germline ends. The CDR3 DNA reads TGTGCCAGCAGCCTACCGCAGGGGCGCACAGATACGCAGTATTTT. Amino acids: CASSLPQGRTDTQYF.

V and J are TRBV6-2 or TRBV6-3 and TRBJ2-3; D is perhaps TRBD2 (6 bases). Trimming took 6 bases from V and 4 from J, leaving 17 bases between them. There are 15 residues in the CDR3. Looked up from germline, CDR1 is MNHEY and CDR2 is SVGEGT. The CDR3 spells CASSRLDRSSDTQYF. The CDR3 DNA reads as TGTGCCAGCAGCCGACTAGATCGGAGTTCAGATACGCAGTATTTT.

The chain uses TRBV19 and TRBJ2-3; tentatively, D is TRBD1 (6 bases). The CDR3 is 14 amino acids. V lost 6 bases and J 10 bases, leaving 20 bases between the germline ends. CDR1 is LNHDA and CDR2 is SQIVND in the germline V gene (reference sequence). CDR3 sequence (DNA): TGTGCCAGTAGCACTGGACAGCGCCGCCAGGCGCAGTATTTT. Its protein product is CASSTGQRRQAQYF. Variable domain in full (rest from reference TRBV19 and TRBJ2-3): DGGITQSPKYLFRKEGQNVTLSCEQNLNHDAMYWYRQDPGQGLRLIYYSQIVNDFQKGDIAEGYSVSREKKESFPLTVTSAQKNPTAFYLCASSTGQRRQAQYFGPGTRLTVL.

The chain is built from TRBV5-1 and TRBJ1-2, with 8 bases identical to TRBD1. Germline V gene sequence: CDR1 SGHRS, CDR2 YFSETQ. The V and J ends lost 0 bases and 2 bases, in that order; junction bases with no gene match: 6. The CDR3 is made up of 16 amino acids. CDR3 loop: CASSLVETGVNYGYTF. CDR3 nucleotide sequence: TGCGCCAGCAGCTTGGTCGAGACAGGGGTGAACTATGGCTACACCTTC.

This chain links TRBV28 with TRBJ1-5; 7 positions match TRBD1. Germline loops: CDR1 MDHEN, CDR2 SYDVKM. Germline trimming cut 4 bases from V and 2 bases from J; bases unmatched to any gene: 8. The CDR3 has 16 amino acids. CDR3 sequence reads: CASSSSGGRGNQPQHF. In DNA, the CDR3 is TGTGCCAGCAGTTCTTCAGGGGGAAGGGGCAATCAGCCCCAGCATTTT.